This paragraph covers one T cell receptor (beta chain) sequence. Its antigen is as yet unknown. The data were taken from a study of cytomegalovirus exposure and HLA in healthy donors. PCR employed 60 Vbeta and 13 Jbeta primers. The protocol was immunoSEQ multiplex PCR, while the TCRdb copy is restricted to in-frame clones and leaves out a portion. Of about 140,000 clones listed, roughly 80% were seen once; the top ten hold 3% to 4%. Germline assignment: CDR1 GTSNPN and CDR2 SVGIG (reference sequence). This CDR3 spans 15 amino acids. V lost 1 base to trimming and J lost 9 bases, with 22 bases between them. Study outcomes and limitations: Judged likely to be a sequencing artifact was a cluster of highly shared sequence variants. It was reported in a later analysis that an Asian-associated ancestry cluster showed fewer N-insertions than the approximately 670-donor mean.

The specimen sequenced was PBMCs. This receptor was obtained from a female donor in good health and CMV-seronegative. The chain employs TRBV30 and TRBJ2-7, with a possible D match to TRBD1 (6 bases). The chain's CDR3 is CAWSEPGHFLEVQYF. CDR3 in DNA: TGTGCCTGGAGTGAACCGGGACACTTTCTCGAAGTGCAGTACTTC.